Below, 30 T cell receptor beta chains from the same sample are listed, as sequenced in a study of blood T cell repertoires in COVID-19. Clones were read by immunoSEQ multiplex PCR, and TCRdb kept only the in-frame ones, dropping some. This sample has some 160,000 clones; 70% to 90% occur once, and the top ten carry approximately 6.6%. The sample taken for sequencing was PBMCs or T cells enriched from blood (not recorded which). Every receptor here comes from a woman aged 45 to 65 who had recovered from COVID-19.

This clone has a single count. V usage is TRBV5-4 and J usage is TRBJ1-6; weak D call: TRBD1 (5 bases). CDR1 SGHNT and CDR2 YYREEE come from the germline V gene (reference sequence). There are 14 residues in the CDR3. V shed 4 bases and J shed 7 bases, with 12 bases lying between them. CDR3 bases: TGTGCCAGCAGCAGTCGACAGACGAATTCACCCCTCCACTTT. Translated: CASSSRQTNSPLHF.

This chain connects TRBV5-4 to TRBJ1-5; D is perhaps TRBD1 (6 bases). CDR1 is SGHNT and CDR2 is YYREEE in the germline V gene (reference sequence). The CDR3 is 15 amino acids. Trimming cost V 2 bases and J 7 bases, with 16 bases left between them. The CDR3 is CASSFQGPGAQPQHF. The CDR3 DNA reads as TGTGCCAGCAGCTTTCAGGGCCCAGGGGCCCAGCCCCAGCATTTT.

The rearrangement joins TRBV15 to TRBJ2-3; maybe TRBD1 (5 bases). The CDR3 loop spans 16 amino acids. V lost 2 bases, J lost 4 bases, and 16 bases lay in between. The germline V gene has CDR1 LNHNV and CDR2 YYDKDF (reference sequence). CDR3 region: CATSRLGQGGPDTQYF. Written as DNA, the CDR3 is TGTGCCACCAGCAGACTTGGGCAGGGCGGCCCAGATACGCAGTATTTT.

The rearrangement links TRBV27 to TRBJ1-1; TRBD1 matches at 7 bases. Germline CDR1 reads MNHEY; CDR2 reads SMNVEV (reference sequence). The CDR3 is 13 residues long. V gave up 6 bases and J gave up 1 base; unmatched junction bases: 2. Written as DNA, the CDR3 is TGTGCCAGCAGCTGGACAGGGAACACTGAAGCTTTCTTT. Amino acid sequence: CASSWTGNTEAFF.

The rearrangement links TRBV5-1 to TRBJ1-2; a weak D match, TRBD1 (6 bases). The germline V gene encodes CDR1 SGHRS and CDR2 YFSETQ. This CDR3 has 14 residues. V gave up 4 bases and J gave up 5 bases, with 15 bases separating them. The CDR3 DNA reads TGCGCCAGCAGCCAAAACGCTCAGGGGTATGGCTACACCTTC. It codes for CASSQNAQGYGYTF.

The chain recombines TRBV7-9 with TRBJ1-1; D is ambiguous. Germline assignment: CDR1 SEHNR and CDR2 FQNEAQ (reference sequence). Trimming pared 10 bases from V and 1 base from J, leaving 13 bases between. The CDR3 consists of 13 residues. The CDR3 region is CATLAGWNTEAFF. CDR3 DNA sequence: TGTGCCACCCTAGCGGGGTGGAACACTGAAGCTTTCTTT.

CDR3 protein: CASSHRDEKTEAFF. For the CDR3, the DNA is TGTGCCAGCAGTCACAGGGATGAGAAAACTGAAGCTTTCTTT. The V call is TRBV6-5, the J call TRBJ1-1; possibly TRBD1 for D (6 bases). This CDR3 contains 14 residues. The germline V gene has CDR1 MNHEY and CDR2 SVGAGI. Deletions cut 5 bases from V and 5 bases from J, with 15 bases between.

CDR3: CASSSYSGGAINEQFF. CDR3 sequence (DNA): TGTGCCAGCAGCTCCTATAGCGGGGGGGCGATCAATGAGCAGTTCTTC. The chain links TRBV7-9 to TRBJ2-1, with 11 bases aligning to TRBD2. This CDR3 region has 16 residues. CDR1 is SEHNR, CDR2 FQNEAQ, per germline (reference sequence). V gave up 4 bases and J gave up 6 bases; unmatched junction bases: 8. The full variable domain, its missing parts supplied by reference TRBV7-9 and TRBJ2-1, is DTGVSQNPRHKITKRGQNVTFRCDPISEHNRLYWYRQTLGQGPEFLTYFQNEAQLEKSRLLSDRFSAERPKGSFSTLEIQRTEQGDSAMYLCASSSYSGGAINEQFFGPGTRLTVL.

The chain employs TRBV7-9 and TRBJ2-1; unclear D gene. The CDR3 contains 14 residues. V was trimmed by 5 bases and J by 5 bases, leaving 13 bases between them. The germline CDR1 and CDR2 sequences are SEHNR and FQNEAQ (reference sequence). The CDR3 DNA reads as TGTGCCAGCAGCCCCTGGCGTGCGGACAATGAGCAGTTCTTC. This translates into CASSPWRADNEQFF. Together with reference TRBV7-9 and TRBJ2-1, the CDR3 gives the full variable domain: DTGVSQNPRHKITKRGQNVTFRCDPISEHNRLYWYRQTLGQGPEFLTYFQNEAQLEKSRLLSDRFSAERPKGSFSTLEIQRTEQGDSAMYLCASSPWRADNEQFFGPGTRLTVL.

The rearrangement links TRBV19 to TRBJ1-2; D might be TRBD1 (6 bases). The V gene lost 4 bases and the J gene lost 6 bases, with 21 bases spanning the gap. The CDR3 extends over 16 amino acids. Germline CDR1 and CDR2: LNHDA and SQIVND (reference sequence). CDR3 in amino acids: CASSTITQGRGHGYTF. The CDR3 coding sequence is TGTGCCAGTAGTACCATAACGCAGGGGCGGGGGCATGGCTACACCTTC.

The CDR3 region is CASSPNRISGNTIYF. The CDR3 DNA reads TGTGCCAGCAGCCCCAACAGGATCTCTGGAAACACCATATATTTT. V and J are TRBV7-2 and TRBJ1-3, with D maybe TRBD1 (5 bases). The CDR3 is 15 residues long. Trimming cost V 5 bases and J 0 bases, with 11 bases left between them. Germline CDR1 SGHTA, CDR2 FQGNSA.

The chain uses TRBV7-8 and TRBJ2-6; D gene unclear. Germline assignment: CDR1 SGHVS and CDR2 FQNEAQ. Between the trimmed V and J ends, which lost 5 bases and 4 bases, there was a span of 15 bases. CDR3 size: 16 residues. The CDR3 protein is CASSLTPWAGANVLTF. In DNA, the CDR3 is TGTGCCAGCAGCCTAACCCCGTGGGCCGGGGCCAACGTCCTGACTTTC.

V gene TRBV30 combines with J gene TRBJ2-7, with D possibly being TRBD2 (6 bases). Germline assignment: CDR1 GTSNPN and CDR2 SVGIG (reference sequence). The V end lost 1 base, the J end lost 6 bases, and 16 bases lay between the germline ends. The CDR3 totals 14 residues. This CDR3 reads CAWSAPGRRGEQYF. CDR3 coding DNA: TGTGCCTGGAGTGCCCCCGGGAGAAGGGGCGAGCAGTACTTC.

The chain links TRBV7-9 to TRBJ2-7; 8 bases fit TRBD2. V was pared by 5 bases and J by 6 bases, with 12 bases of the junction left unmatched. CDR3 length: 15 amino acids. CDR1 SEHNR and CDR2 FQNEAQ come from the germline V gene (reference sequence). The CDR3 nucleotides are TGTGCCAGCAGCCTTATCGCGCTAGCGGGTGGCGAGCAGTACTTC. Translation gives CASSLIALAGGEQYF.

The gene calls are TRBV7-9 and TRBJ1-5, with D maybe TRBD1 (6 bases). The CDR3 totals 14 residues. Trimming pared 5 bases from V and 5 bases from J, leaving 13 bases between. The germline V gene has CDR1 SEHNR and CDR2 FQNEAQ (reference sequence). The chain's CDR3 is CASSADRTDQPQHF. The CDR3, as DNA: TGTGCCAGCAGCGCAGACAGGACCGATCAGCCCCAGCATTTT.

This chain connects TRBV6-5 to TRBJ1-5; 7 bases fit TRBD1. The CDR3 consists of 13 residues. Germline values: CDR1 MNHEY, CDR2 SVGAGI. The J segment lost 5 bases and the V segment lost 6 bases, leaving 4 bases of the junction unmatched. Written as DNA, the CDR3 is TGTGCCAGCAGACAACAGGGGTATCAGCCCCAGCATTTT. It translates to CASRQQGYQPQHF.

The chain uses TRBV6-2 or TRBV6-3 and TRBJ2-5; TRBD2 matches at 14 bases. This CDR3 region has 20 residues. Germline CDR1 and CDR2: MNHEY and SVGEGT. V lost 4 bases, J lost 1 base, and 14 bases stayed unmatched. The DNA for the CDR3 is TGTGCCAGCAGTTCCGGGACTAGCGGGGGCTCCCGGCCCCGCCAAGAGACCCAGTACTTC. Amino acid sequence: CASSSGTSGGSRPRQETQYF.

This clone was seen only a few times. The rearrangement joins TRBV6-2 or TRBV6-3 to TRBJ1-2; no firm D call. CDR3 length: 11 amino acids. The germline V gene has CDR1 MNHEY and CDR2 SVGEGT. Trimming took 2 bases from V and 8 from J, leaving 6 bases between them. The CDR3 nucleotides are TGTGCCAGCAGTTACGCGGGCGGCTACACCTTC. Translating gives CASSYAGGYTF.

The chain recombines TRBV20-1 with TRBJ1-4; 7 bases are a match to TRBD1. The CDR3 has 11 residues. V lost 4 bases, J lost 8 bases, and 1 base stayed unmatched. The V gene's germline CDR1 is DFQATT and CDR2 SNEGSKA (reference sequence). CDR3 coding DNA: TGCAGTGCTAAGACAGGGGAAAAACTGTTTTTT. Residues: CSAKTGEKLFF.

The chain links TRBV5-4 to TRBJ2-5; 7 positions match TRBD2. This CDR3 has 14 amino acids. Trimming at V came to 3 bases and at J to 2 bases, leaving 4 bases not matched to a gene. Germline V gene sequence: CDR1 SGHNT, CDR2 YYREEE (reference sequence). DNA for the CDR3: TGTGCCAGCAGCTCCGGAGCGGGACAAGAGACCCAGTACTTC. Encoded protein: CASSSGAGQETQYF.

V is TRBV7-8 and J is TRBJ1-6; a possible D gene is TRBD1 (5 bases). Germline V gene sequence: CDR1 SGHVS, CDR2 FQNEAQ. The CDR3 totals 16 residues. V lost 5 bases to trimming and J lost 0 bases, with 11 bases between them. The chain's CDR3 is CASSQQVFSYNSPLHF. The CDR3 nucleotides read TGTGCCAGCAGCCAACAGGTTTTCTCCTATAATTCACCCCTCCACTTT. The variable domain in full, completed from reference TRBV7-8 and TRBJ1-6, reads GAGVSQSPRYKVAKRGQDVALRCDPISGHVSLFWYQQALGQGPEFLTYFQNEAQLDKSGLPSDRFFAERPEGSVSTLKIQRTQQEDSAVYLCASSQQVFSYNSPLHFGNGTRLTVT.

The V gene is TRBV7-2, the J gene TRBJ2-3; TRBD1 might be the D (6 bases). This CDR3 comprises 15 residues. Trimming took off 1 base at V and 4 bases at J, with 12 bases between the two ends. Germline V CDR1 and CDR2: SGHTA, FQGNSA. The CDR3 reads CASSLVSPGADTQYF. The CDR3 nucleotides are TGTGCCAGCAGCTTAGTCTCCCCAGGGGCAGATACGCAGTATTTT.

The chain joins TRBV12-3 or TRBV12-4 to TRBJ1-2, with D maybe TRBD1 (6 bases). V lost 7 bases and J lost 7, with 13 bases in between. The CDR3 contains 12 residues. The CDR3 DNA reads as TGTGCCAGCACTATGGGGGCAGGTGGCTACACCTTC. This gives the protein CASTMGAGGYTF.

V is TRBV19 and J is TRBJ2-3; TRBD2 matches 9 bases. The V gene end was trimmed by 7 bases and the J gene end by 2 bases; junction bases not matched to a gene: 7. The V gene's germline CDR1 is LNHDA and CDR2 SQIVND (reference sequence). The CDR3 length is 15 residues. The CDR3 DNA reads TGTGCCAGTACGCCAGGGACTAGCCTCACAGATACGCAGTATTTT. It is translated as CASTPGTSLTDTQYF.

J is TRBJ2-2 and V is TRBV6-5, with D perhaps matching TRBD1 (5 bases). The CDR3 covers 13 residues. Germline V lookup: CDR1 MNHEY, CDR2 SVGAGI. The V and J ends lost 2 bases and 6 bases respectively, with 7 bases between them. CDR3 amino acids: CASSYVGAGELFF. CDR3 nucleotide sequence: TGTGCCAGCAGTTACGTAGGGGCCGGGGAGCTGTTTTTT.

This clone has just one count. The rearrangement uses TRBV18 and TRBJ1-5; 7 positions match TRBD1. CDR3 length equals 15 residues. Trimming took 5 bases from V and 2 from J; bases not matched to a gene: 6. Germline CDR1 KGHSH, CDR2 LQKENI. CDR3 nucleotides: TGTGCCAGCTCATCCCGACAGGGAGGCAATCAGCCCCAGCATTTT. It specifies CASSSRQGGNQPQHF.

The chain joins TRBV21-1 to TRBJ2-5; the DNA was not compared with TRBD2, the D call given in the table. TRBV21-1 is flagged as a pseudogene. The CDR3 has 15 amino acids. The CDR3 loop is CASSKCAGIQETQYF. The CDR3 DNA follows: TGTGCCAGCAGCAAATGCGCGGGGATCCAAGAGACCCAGTACTTC.

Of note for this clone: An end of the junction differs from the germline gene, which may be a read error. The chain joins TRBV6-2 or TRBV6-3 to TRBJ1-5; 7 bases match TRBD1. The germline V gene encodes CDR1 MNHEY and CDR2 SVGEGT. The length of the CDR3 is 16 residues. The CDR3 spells CASSDSPGTGNQPQHF. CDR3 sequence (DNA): TGTGCCAGCAGTGACTCGCCAGGGACAGGCAATCAGCCCCAGCATTTT.

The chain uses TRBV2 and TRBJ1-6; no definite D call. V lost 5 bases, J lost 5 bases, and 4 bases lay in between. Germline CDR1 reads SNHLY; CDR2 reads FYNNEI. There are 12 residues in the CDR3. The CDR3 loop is CASSQNNSPLHF. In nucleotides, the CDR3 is TGTGCCAGCAGTCAGAATAATTCACCCCTCCACTTT.

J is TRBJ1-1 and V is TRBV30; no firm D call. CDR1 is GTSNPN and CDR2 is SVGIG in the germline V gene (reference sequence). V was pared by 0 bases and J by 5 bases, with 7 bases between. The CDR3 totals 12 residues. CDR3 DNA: TGTGCCTGGAGTGTACGGGTGACTGAAGCTTTCTTT. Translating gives CAWSVRVTEAFF.